This T cell receptor (beta chain) was retrieved from a study of blood T cells in healthy people across ages. This clonotype has a handful of counts. Trimming removed 8 bases at V and 2 bases at J, with 13 bases between. Germline CDR1 is MDHEN and CDR2 is SYDVKM. This CDR3 has 14 residues. Together with a sample-barcoded 5' primer, a J-beta primer mix was included in a second PCR lasting about 6 to 11 cycles. TCRdb itself ran the 5' RACE reads through MiXCR, one entry per CDR3 protein. The table has roughly 700,000 distinct CDR3 sequences, approximately 25% seen once; the top ten hold around 9.2%. The same sample was also used in a study of T cells of mothers and their children.

Sequencing was done on a sample of blood. The chain carries TRBV28 and TRBJ2-1, with unresolved D. The TCR comes from a boy younger than 18 in good health. The CDR3 coding sequence is TGTGCCAGCGGTCTCAGCTTTACCTACAATGAGCAGTTCTTC. Encoded protein: CASGLSFTYNEQFF.